This T cell receptor beta chain was recovered during a study of T cell responses to AZD1222 COVID-19 vaccine. Assay used: immunoSEQ multiplex PCR; TCRdb lists only in-frame clones, some missing. The sample consists of some 130,000 clones, roughly 82% of them appearing once. This clone has more than one count but fewer than ten. What it binds is unknown. Study-level points and caveats: Only a handful of AZD1222 recipients tested seropositive at baseline.

Germline V lookup: CDR1 LGHNA, CDR2 YNFKEQ. The V gene lost 0 bases and the J gene lost 4 bases, with 7 bases spanning the gap. The CDR3 spans 15 residues. This chain links TRBV4-2 with TRBJ2-6; perhaps TRBD2 as D (5 bases). The clonotype comes from an adult in good health. Sequences were derived from peripheral blood, sampled on day 0 of AZD1222 vaccination. CDR3 nucleotides: TGTGCCAGCAGCCAAGAAGGAGGAGGGGCCAACGTCCTGACTTTC. Its translation: CASSQEGGGANVLTF.